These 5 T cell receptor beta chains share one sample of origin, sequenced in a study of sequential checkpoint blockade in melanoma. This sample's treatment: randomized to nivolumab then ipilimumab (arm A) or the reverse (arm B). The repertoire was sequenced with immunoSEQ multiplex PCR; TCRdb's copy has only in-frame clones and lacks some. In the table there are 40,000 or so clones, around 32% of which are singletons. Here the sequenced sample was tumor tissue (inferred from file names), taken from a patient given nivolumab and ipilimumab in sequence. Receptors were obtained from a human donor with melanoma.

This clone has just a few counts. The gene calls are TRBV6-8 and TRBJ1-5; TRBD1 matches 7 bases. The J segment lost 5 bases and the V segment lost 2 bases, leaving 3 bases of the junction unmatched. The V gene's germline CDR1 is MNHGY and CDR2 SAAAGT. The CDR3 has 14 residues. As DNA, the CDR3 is TGTGCCAGCAGTTACGGGACAGCGTATCAGCCCCAGCATTTT. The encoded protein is CASSYGTAYQPQHF.

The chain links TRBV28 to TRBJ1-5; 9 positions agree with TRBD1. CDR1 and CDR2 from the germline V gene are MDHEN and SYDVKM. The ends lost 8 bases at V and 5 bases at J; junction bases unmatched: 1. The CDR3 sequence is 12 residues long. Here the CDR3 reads CASRDRDQPQHF. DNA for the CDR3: TGTGCCAGCCGGGACAGGGATCAGCCCCAGCATTTT. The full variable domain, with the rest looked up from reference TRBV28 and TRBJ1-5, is DVKVTQSSRYLVKRTGEKVFLECVQDMDHENMFWYRQDPGLGLRLIYFSYDVKMKEKGDIPEGYSVSREKKERFSLILESASTNQTSMYLCASRDRDQPQHFGDGTRLSIL.

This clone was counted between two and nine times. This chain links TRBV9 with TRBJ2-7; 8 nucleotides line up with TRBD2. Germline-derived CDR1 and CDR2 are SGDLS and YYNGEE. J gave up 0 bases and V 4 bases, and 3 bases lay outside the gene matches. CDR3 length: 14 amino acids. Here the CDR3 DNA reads TGTGCCAGCAGCCCCGGGAGGGTCTCCTACGAGCAGTACTTC. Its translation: CASSPGRVSYEQYF.

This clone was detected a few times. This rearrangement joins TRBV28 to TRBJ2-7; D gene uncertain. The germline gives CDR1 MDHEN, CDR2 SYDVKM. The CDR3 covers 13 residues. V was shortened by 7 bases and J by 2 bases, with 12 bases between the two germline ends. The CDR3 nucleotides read TGTGCCAGCATATCGCAGGTCACCTACGAGCAGTACTTC. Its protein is CASISQVTYEQYF.

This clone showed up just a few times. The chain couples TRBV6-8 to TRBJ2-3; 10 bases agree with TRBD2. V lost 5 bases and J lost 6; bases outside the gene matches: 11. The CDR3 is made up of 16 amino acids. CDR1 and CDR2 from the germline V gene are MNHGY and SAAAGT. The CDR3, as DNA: TGTGCCAGCAGTCCACTCGGACTAGCGGACCTCGATACGCAGTATTTT. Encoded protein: CASSPLGLADLDTQYF.